The sequence of this T cell receptor beta chain was determined in a study of T cell responses to AZD1222 COVID-19 vaccine. Findings of the study overall: At baseline, seropositivity was found in only a handful of AZD1222 recipients. The study found Spike-specific TCR breadth and depth rose after two AZD1222 doses.

Points on this clone: Its antigen is still unknown.

Profiled with immunoSEQ multiplex PCR; TCRdb holds only in-frame clones, not every one. The sample records about 150,000 clones, less than 90% being singletons. The CDR3 extends over 14 amino acids. Trimming cost V 4 bases and J 5 bases; bases outside gene matches: 5. CDR1 is SGHRS and CDR2 is YFSETQ in the germline V gene. The sample here was peripheral blood, taken on day 0 of AZD1222 vaccination. The chain recombines TRBV5-1 with TRBJ2-4; 8 bases are shared with TRBD1. The clonotype was recovered from an adult in good health. The CDR3 sequence is CASSLGGQENIQYF. In DNA form, the CDR3 reads TGCGCCAGCAGCCTCGGGGGACAGGAAAACATTCAGTACTTC.